A single sample gave rise to the 31 T cell receptor beta chains below, sequenced in a study of response to subunit inactivated influenza vaccine. TCRdb re-called the RT-PCR reads with MiXCR, one entry per CDR3 protein. In the table there are 600,000 to 850,000 distinct CDR3 sequences, roughly 15% of which are singletons. Source: PBMCs from blood, taken 14 to 15 days before vaccination. The receptors originated from a man between 50 and 59 years old who received an inactivated influenza vaccine.

There are many counts of this clonotype. The chain has TRBV11-2 and TRBJ2-5; TRBD1 aligns across 10 bases. J was trimmed by 1 base and V by 5 bases; bases with no gene match: 1. The CDR3 sequence is 14 residues long. CDR1 is SGHAT, CDR2 FQNNGV, per germline. Here the CDR3 reads CASSRTGGQETQYF. DNA of the CDR3: TGTGCCAGCAGCCGGACAGGGGGCCAAGAGACCCAGTACTTC.

The rearrangement joins TRBV18 to TRBJ2-1, with TRBD2 identical over 8 bases. This CDR3 has 16 amino acids. V was clipped by 4 bases and J by 0 bases; unmatched bases: 5. Germline CDR1 KGHSH, CDR2 LQKENI. The CDR3 nucleotides are TGTGCCAGCTCACGACCGGGGGGGAACTCCTACAATGAGCAGTTCTTC. It is translated as CASSRPGGNSYNEQFF.

The chain employs TRBV20-1 and TRBJ1-1, with 10 bases identical to TRBD1. The V segment lost 1 base and the J segment 4 bases; nucleotides outside the gene matches: 6. Germline assignment: CDR1 DFQATT and CDR2 SNEGSKA (reference sequence). This CDR3 spans 15 amino acids. CDR3 region: CSARGRGQGTTEAFF. CDR3 bases: TGCAGTGCTAGAGGCCGGGGACAGGGGACCACTGAAGCTTTCTTT.

The V gene is TRBV21-1, the J gene TRBJ2-7. TRBV21-1 is shown as a pseudogene. This CDR3 is 14 amino acids long. The CDR3 loop is CARSSSSGSYEQYF. The CDR3 DNA is TGTGCCAGAAGCAGCTCTAGCGGATCCTACGAGCAGTACTTC.

The rearrangement uses TRBV7-9 and TRBJ1-2, with 10 bases aligning to TRBD1. The junction had 3 bases not matched to a gene; V was cut back by 2 bases and J by 0 bases. CDR1 SEHNR and CDR2 FQNEAQ come from the germline V gene (reference sequence). The CDR3 has 16 amino acids. CDR3 loop: CASSLWDRGANYGYTF. CDR3 in DNA: TGTGCCAGCAGCTTATGGGACAGGGGAGCTAACTATGGCTACACCTTC.

This chain links TRBV28 with TRBJ2-7; D possibly uses TRBD1 or TRBD2 (5 bases each). The germline CDR1 and CDR2 sequences are MDHEN and SYDVKM. Between the trimmed V and J ends, which lost 3 bases and 0 bases, there was a span of 12 bases. The CDR3 contains 15 residues. Written as DNA, the CDR3 is TGTGCCAGCAGTTTTGGGGGTGCGAGCTCCTACGAGCAGTACTTC. Translated: CASSFGGASSYEQYF.

The chain carries TRBV29-1 and TRBJ2-2; possibly TRBD1 for D (5 bases). The CDR3 covers 12 residues. CDR1 and CDR2 from the germline V gene are SQVTM and ANQGSEA. Trimming stripped 7 bases from V and 1 base from J, with 7 bases between. The CDR3, as DNA: TGCAGCGCCGACAGGAACACCGGGGAGCTGTTTTTT. Its protein is CSADRNTGELFF.

This clonotype was observed a few times. The chain uses TRBV12-3 or TRBV12-4 and TRBJ2-3; TRBD2 aligns across 7 bases. V was clipped by 6 bases and J by 8 bases; unmatched bases: 8. CDR3 length equals 13 residues. This chain's CDR3 is CASRLRGGGTQYF. CDR3 bases: TGTGCCAGCAGACTGCGTGGGGGGGGTACGCAGTATTTT.

V and J are TRBV10-3 and TRBJ2-1, with a weak D call TRBD1 (6 bases). The germline gives CDR1 ENHRY, CDR2 SYGVKD. The CDR3 runs to 15 residues. Trimming stripped 4 bases from V and 4 bases from J, with 14 bases between. The CDR3 nucleotides are TGTGCCATCAGTGGCATGGGACATTCGTACAATGAGCAGTTCTTC. Encoded protein: CAISGMGHSYNEQFF.

This clonotype was recorded a few times. The chain links TRBV20-1 to TRBJ1-5; a possible D gene is TRBD1 (5 bases). Germline-derived CDR1 and CDR2 are DFQATT and SNEGSKA (reference sequence). Trimming removed 3 bases at V and 7 bases at J, with 13 bases between. The CDR3 covers 13 residues. The CDR3 DNA reads TGCAGTGCTAGCCGGGGCGTGGGGCAGCCCCAGCATTTT. Encoded protein: CSASRGVGQPQHF.

The rearrangement uses TRBV11-2 and TRBJ2-1; D gene ambiguous. Germline-derived CDR1 and CDR2 are SGHAT and FQNNGV. V was cut by 5 bases and J by 5 bases, with 7 bases left in between. CDR3 length equals 12 residues. The CDR3 sequence is CASSLINNEQFF. For the CDR3, the DNA is TGTGCCAGCAGCCTAATCAACAATGAGCAGTTCTTC.

The V gene is TRBV6-2 or TRBV6-3, the J gene TRBJ1-5; D is undetermined. The CDR3 extends over 12 amino acids. Germline V gene sequence: CDR1 MNHEY, CDR2 SVGEGT. V was pared by 6 bases and J by 7 bases, with 10 bases between. The CDR3 DNA is TGTGCCAGCAGAAACAGCAGGCAGCCCCAGCATTTT. It translates to CASRNSRQPQHF.

This clonotype was counted a few times. The chain is built from TRBV7-9 and TRBJ2-7, with D uncertain. Trimming cost V 4 bases and J 6 bases, with 10 bases left between them. Germline V gene data show CDR1 as SEHNR and CDR2 as FQNEAQ (reference sequence). The CDR3 sequence is 12 residues long. CDR3 amino acids: CASSSGVAEQYF. The CDR3 region has the DNA TGTGCCAGCAGCTCCGGAGTAGCCGAGCAGTACTTC.

This clonotype was counted many times. DNA for the CDR3: TGTGCCAGCAGCGATAGGCCCCAGCAGTCCTACAATGAGCAGTTCTTC. Amino acid sequence: CASSDRPQQSYNEQFF. The chain has TRBV7-9 and TRBJ2-1; D not certain. The CDR3 loop spans 16 amino acids. Trimming took 5 bases from V and 1 from J, leaving 15 bases between them. CDR1 is SEHNR and CDR2 is FQNEAQ in the germline V gene (reference sequence). Full variable domain (remainder filled in from reference TRBV7-9 and TRBJ2-1): DTGVSQNPRHKITKRGQNVTFRCDPISEHNRLYWYRQTLGQGPEFLTYFQNEAQLEKSRLLSDRFSAERPKGSFSTLEIQRTEQGDSAMYLCASSDRPQQSYNEQFFGPGTRLTVL.

This clonotype was seen a handful of times. V usage is TRBV5-5 and J usage is TRBJ1-2; D remains unclear. V shed 4 bases and J shed 3 bases, with 19 bases lying between them. CDR3 length: 16 amino acids. Looked up from germline, CDR1 is SGHKS and CDR2 is YYEKEE (reference sequence). DNA of the CDR3: TGTGCCAGCAGCCCGGGATGGGCCCAGAGTCACTATGGCTACACCTTC. It yields the protein CASSPGWAQSHYGYTF.

This clonotype was counted a few times. The rearrangement links TRBV4-3 to TRBJ1-1; a weak D match, TRBD1 (5 bases). CDR3 length: 14 amino acids. CDR1 and CDR2 from the germline V gene are LGHNA and YSLEER. Trimming left V 3 bases short and J 4 bases short, with 12 bases between. CDR3 residues: CASSQTRQITEAFF. As DNA, the CDR3 is TGCGCCAGCAGCCAGACGCGACAGATCACTGAAGCTTTCTTT.

This chain uses TRBV6-2 or TRBV6-3 with TRBJ2-1; D might be TRBD1 or TRBD2, each matching 5 bases. CDR1 and CDR2 (germline): MNHEY, SVGEGT. CDR3 length equals 17 residues. V shed 2 bases and J shed 9 bases, with 23 bases lying between them. The CDR3 spells CASSYNPLGPSRVEQFF. Here the CDR3 DNA reads TGTGCCAGCAGTTACAACCCCCTCGGTCCTAGCAGGGTTGAGCAGTTCTTC.

This chain uses TRBV20-1 with TRBJ1-2; D remains ambiguous. V gave up 7 bases and J gave up 4 bases, with 4 bases separating them. The CDR3 consists of 9 residues. Germline V gene data show CDR1 as DFQATT and CDR2 as SNEGSKA (reference sequence). The CDR3 spells CSDPYGYTF. CDR3 DNA: TGCAGTGACCCCTATGGCTACACCTTC.

This clonotype appeared a few times. This chain connects TRBV28 to TRBJ2-7; 8 positions match TRBD1. The CDR3 loop spans 17 amino acids. In germline, CDR1 is MDHEN, CDR2 SYDVKM. The J segment lost 0 bases and the V segment lost 1 base, leaving 8 bases of the junction unmatched. CDR3 in DNA: TGTGCCAGCAGTTTATACCTGGACAGGGCAACCTCCTACGAGCAGTACTTC. It specifies CASSLYLDRATSYEQYF.

This clonotype was observed a handful of times. The chain uses TRBV18 and TRBJ1-4; possibly TRBD1 for D (5 bases). The V gene's germline CDR1 is KGHSH and CDR2 LQKENI. The germline V and J ends were trimmed by 3 bases and 10 bases, with 15 bases remaining between them. The CDR3 contains 14 residues. CDR3 region: CASSPGTEIGKLFF. The CDR3, as DNA: TGTGCCAGCTCACCCGGGACCGAGATTGGAAAACTGTTTTTT.

This chain joins TRBV7-2 and TRBJ2-3; D is unclear. This CDR3 has 13 residues. CDR1 is SGHTA, CDR2 FQGNSA, per germline. Trimming stripped 5 bases from V and 4 bases from J, with 10 bases between. The CDR3 spells CASSPQFADTQYF. The CDR3 DNA follows: TGTGCCAGCAGCCCCCAGTTTGCAGATACGCAGTATTTT.

This clonotype has just a few counts. This chain joins TRBV29-1 and TRBJ2-2; D is perhaps TRBD1 or TRBD2 (5 bases each). Germline CDR1 and CDR2: SQVTM and ANQGSEA. The CDR3 runs to 13 residues. The V gene lost 6 bases and the J gene lost 6 bases, with 14 bases spanning the gap. CDR3 in amino acids: CSVARGLPGELFF. The CDR3 DNA sequence: TGCAGCGTGGCCCGGGGCCTTCCCGGGGAGCTGTTTTTT.

This clonotype came up a few times. V usage is TRBV11-1 and J usage is TRBJ2-1, with 11 bases matching TRBD2. Looked up from germline, CDR1 is SGHAT and CDR2 is FQDESV (reference sequence). This CDR3 is 20 amino acids long. V dropped 4 bases and J dropped 0; count of bases not matched to a gene: 14. The CDR3 DNA sequence: TGTGCCAGCAGCTCCGGCGGAAAGACTAGCGGGGCGAGCTCCTACAATGAGCAGTTCTTC. This codes for CASSSGGKTSGASSYNEQFF.

This clonotype was observed a handful of times. This chain connects TRBV7-8 to TRBJ2-1; 8 nucleotides agree with TRBD2. V dropped 2 bases and J dropped 3; count of bases not matched to a gene: 6. Germline V gives CDR1 SGHVS, CDR2 FQNEAQ. CDR3 length equals 16 residues. The CDR3 reads CASSLTLAGHYNEQFF. The CDR3 DNA follows: TGTGCCAGCAGCTTAACTTTAGCGGGACACTACAATGAGCAGTTCTTC.

For this clonotype: A read error is possible here, since a much larger clone lies one base away. The chain has TRBV20-1 and TRBJ1-5; D unclear. The CDR3 runs to 13 residues. CDR1 is DFQATT, CDR2 SNEGSKA, per germline (reference sequence). V lost 6 bases and J lost 4, with 13 bases in between. The CDR3 sequence is CSATGSVNQPQHF. The CDR3 bases are TGCAGTGCGACCGGGTCAGTTAATCAGCCCCAGCATTTT.

This clonotype was counted at least ten times. The J gene is TRBJ1-4, the V gene TRBV4-3, with TRBD1 as a possible D gene (6 bases). This CDR3 spans 15 amino acids. The germline V gene has CDR1 LGHNA and CDR2 YSLEER. V was cut by 0 bases and J by 8 bases, with 13 bases left in between. The CDR3 sequence: CASSQEGGAREKLFF. The DNA of the CDR3 is TGCGCCAGCAGCCAAGAAGGGGGGGCCCGGGAAAAACTGTTTTTT.

The chain recombines TRBV7-2 with TRBJ2-5, with 10 bases matching TRBD2. The CDR3 contains 15 residues. Germline CDR1 is SGHTA and CDR2 is FQGNSA. Trimming removed 4 bases from V and 4 bases from J; junction bases left unmatched: 6. The CDR3 spells CASSSLGLAAETQYF. CDR3 nucleotides: TGTGCCAGCAGCTCCCTCGGACTAGCGGCAGAGACCCAGTACTTC.

This chain's CDR3 is CASSLAVSTCHYEQYF. For the CDR3, the DNA is TGTGCCAGCAGCTTGGCGGTGTCAACGTGTCACTACGAGCAGTACTTC. V usage is TRBV5-7 and J usage is TRBJ2-7; D ambiguous. TRBV5-7 is recorded as an ORF, its role being uncertain. V shed 0 bases and J shed 3 bases, with 16 bases lying between them. The CDR3 runs 16 residues.

The rearrangement uses TRBV12-3 or TRBV12-4 and TRBJ2-2; the D gene is possibly TRBD2 (5 bases). V was clipped by 6 bases and J by 4 bases, with 12 bases between them. The CDR3 is 14 amino acids. The CDR3, as DNA: TGTGCCAGCAGACCCGGGGAGCGCACCGGGGAGCTGTTTTTT. Translated, it gives CASRPGERTGELFF.

This clonotype showed up just a few times. This rearrangement joins TRBV5-1 to TRBJ1-2; maybe TRBD1 (5 bases). The CDR3 totals 15 residues. Germline CDR1 reads SGHRS; CDR2 reads YFSETQ. Trimming took off 5 bases at V and 2 bases at J, with 16 bases between the two ends. In DNA, the CDR3 is TGCGCCAGCAGAAATCCCACGGAGGGGAACTATGGCTACACCTTC. It specifies CASRNPTEGNYGYTF. Full variable domain (rest looked up from reference TRBV5-1 and TRBJ1-2): KAGVTQTPRYLIKTRGQQVTLSCSPISGHRSVSWYQQTPGQGLQFLFEYFSETQRNKGNFPGRFSGRQFSNSRSEMNVSTLELGDSALYLCASRNPTEGNYGYTFGSGTRLTVV.

V usage is TRBV7-9 and J usage is TRBJ2-3; no clear D. Germline values: CDR1 SEHNR, CDR2 FQNEAQ (reference sequence). The CDR3 contains 12 residues. Deletions cut 3 bases from V and 5 bases from J, with 6 bases between. As DNA, the CDR3 is TGTGCCAGCAGCTTGTCGATAGATACGCAGTATTTT. This codes for CASSLSIDTQYF.